These 29 T cell receptor beta chains share one sample of origin, sequenced in a study of vaccination effects on CD4 cells after COVID-19. No antigen has been identified for these receptors. The method was immunoSEQ multiplex PCR; TCRdb's version includes in-frame clones alone and lacks a portion of them. The sample yields fewer than 55,000 clones, 76% seen once. CD4+ T cell isolation took place after approximately 11 days of culture. This person caught SARS-CoV-2 sometime from March to December 2020, and PCR testing confirmed the infection. Everyone in the study got two shots of either the BNT162b2 or mRNA-1273 vaccine. The sample consisted of CD4+ T cells from PBMCs cultured without peptide, taken after COVID-19 vaccination. Source of these receptors: a human donor who had a prior SARS-CoV-2 infection.

The chain couples TRBV6-2 or TRBV6-3 to TRBJ2-7; 8 nucleotides line up with TRBD2. Per germline, CDR1 MNHEY and CDR2 SVGEGT. This CDR3 is built from 15 residues. Unmatched junction bases numbered 6, after V lost 3 bases and J lost 2 bases. CDR3 bases: TGTGCCAGCAGTTATGTCCAGCGGGAGACCTACGAGCAGTACTTC. This gives the protein CASSYVQRETYEQYF.

The chain joins TRBV9 to TRBJ2-5; either TRBD1 or TRBD2 may fit D (5 bases each). CDR3 length equals 17 residues. With 0 bases removed from V and 2 bases from J, the gap between germline ends came to 17 bases. Germline V gives CDR1 SGDLS, CDR2 YYNGEE. In DNA, the CDR3 is TGTGCCAGCAGCGTAGGGGACCTGGGGCGACGACAAGAGACCCAGTACTTC. Residues: CASSVGDLGRRQETQYF.

The rearrangement uses TRBV6-6 and TRBJ2-7; 11 bases fit TRBD1. V shed 5 bases and J 3 bases; nucleotides not matched to a gene: 15. CDR3 size: 18 residues. In germline, CDR1 is MNHNY, CDR2 SVGAGI (reference sequence). CDR3 nucleotide sequence: TGTGCCAGCAGTCGAAGACCGGGACAGGGGGTCTCCTACTACGAGCAGTACTTC. The encoded protein is CASSRRPGQGVSYYEQYF.

The chain couples TRBV7-8 to TRBJ2-7, with 11 bases that match TRBD1. Germline V gives CDR1 SGHVS, CDR2 FQNEAQ. This CDR3 spans 17 amino acids. J lost 6 bases, V lost 5 bases, and 15 bases had no gene match. CDR3: CASSPRLGTGGSGEQYF. The DNA of the CDR3 is TGTGCCAGCAGCCCAAGACTTGGGACAGGGGGGTCTGGCGAGCAGTACTTC.

The gene calls are TRBV5-5 and TRBJ1-2; 10 bases agree with TRBD1. Unmatched junction bases numbered 8, after V lost 4 bases and J lost 2 bases. This CDR3 has 16 residues. Germline CDR1 is SGHKS and CDR2 is YYEKEE (reference sequence). The chain's CDR3 is CASSKTLTGGNYGYTF. CDR3 nucleotides: TGTGCCAGCAGCAAAACTTTGACAGGGGGCAACTATGGCTACACCTTC. The full variable domain, completed using reference TRBV5-5 and TRBJ1-2, is DAGVTQSPTHLIKTRGQQVTLRCSPISGHKSVSWYQQVLGQGPQFIFQYYEKEERGRGNFPDRFSARQFPNYSSELNVNALLLGDSALYLCASSKTLTGGNYGYTFGSGTRLTVV.

The J gene is TRBJ2-5, the V gene TRBV3-1 (or the pseudogene TRBV3-2); perhaps TRBD1 as D (5 bases). Trimming removed 1 base from V and 3 bases from J, with 9 bases in between. This CDR3 contains 14 residues. Per the germline V gene, CDR1 is LGHDT and CDR2 is YNNKEL (reference sequence). The CDR3 loop is CASSQARDEETQYF. The DNA for the CDR3 is TGTGCCAGCAGCCAAGCCAGGGATGAAGAGACCCAGTACTTC.

V usage is TRBV19 and J usage is TRBJ2-6, with a possible D match to TRBD1 (5 bases). CDR1 and CDR2 from the germline V gene are LNHDA and SQIVND (reference sequence). Trimming removed 5 bases at V and 0 bases at J, with 11 bases between. The CDR3 sequence is 16 residues long. The CDR3 region has the DNA TGTGCCAGTAGTCCCCAGACAGCCTCTGGGGCCAACGTCCTGACTTTC. Translation: CASSPQTASGANVLTF.

J is TRBJ2-5 and V is TRBV27; a weak D match, TRBD1 (6 bases). V lost 3 bases, J lost 7 bases, and 12 bases lay in between. CDR1 MNHEY and CDR2 SMNVEV come from the germline V gene (reference sequence). The CDR3 totals 13 residues. For the CDR3, the DNA is TGTGCCAGCAGTTTTCAACAGGGTCGGACCCAGTACTTC. It specifies CASSFQQGRTQYF.

The gene calls are TRBV19 and TRBJ2-3; 16 nucleotides align to TRBD2. The CDR3 is 16 amino acids. V lost 5 bases to trimming and J lost 4 bases; unmatched junction nucleotides: 3. The germline CDR1 and CDR2 sequences are LNHDA and SQIVND (reference sequence). The DNA for the CDR3 is TGTGCCAGTAGTTTGGGACTAGCGGGAGGGTCAGATACGCAGTATTTT. Amino acids: CASSLGLAGGSDTQYF.

The gene calls are TRBV7-8 and TRBJ2-3; D remains unclear. The CDR3 consists of 18 residues. Germline lookup yields CDR1 SGHVS and CDR2 FQNEAQ. V was shortened by 1 base and J by 2 bases, with 19 bases between the two germline ends. The CDR3 spells CASSLGLRLGNNTDTQYF. The CDR3 nucleotides are TGTGCCAGCAGCTTAGGTTTGAGGCTGGGAAACAACACAGATACGCAGTATTTT.

V and J are TRBV30 and TRBJ1-4; 7 nucleotides align to TRBD1. With 1 base clipped from V and 7 bases from J, the junction kept 6 bases outside the gene matches. CDR3 size: 14 residues. Germline-derived CDR1 and CDR2 are GTSNPN and SVGIG (reference sequence). The DNA of the CDR3 is TGTGCCTGGAGTGGGGGCAGGGGGAGTGAAAAACTGTTTTTT. Translating gives CAWSGGRGSEKLFF. Full variable domain (rest looked up from reference TRBV30 and TRBJ1-4): SQTIHQWPATLVQPVGSPLSLECTVEGTSNPNLYWYRQAAGRGLQLLFYSVGIGQISSEVPQNLSASRPQDRQFILSSKKLLLSDSGFYLCAWSGGRGSEKLFFGSGTQLSVL.

The chain combines TRBV7-3 with TRBJ2-6; D remains unclear. Germline CDR1 SGHTA, CDR2 FQGTGA. This CDR3 spans 17 amino acids. Trimming stripped 1 base from V and 0 bases from J, with 10 bases between. CDR3 in amino acids: CASSLRAGASGANVLTF. CDR3 bases: TGTGCCAGCAGCTTAAGGGCAGGTGCCTCTGGGGCCAACGTCCTGACTTTC.

V gene TRBV7-2 combines with J gene TRBJ2-2; perhaps D is TRBD1 or TRBD2 (6 bases each). V was pared by 4 bases and J by 2 bases, with 14 bases between. This CDR3 is built from 16 residues. Germline V gene data show CDR1 as SGHTA and CDR2 as FQGNSA. DNA of the CDR3: TGTGCCAGCAGCTCGACTAGGGGGGATAACACCGGGGAGCTGTTTTTT. Translation: CASSSTRGDNTGELFF.

The chain combines TRBV6-5 with TRBJ1-2, with TRBD1 matching over 7 bases. The CDR3 is 14 amino acids. The J segment lost 3 bases and the V segment lost 4 bases, leaving 5 bases of the junction unmatched. Germline CDR1 is MNHEY and CDR2 is SVGAGI. CDR3 sequence (DNA): TGTGCCAGCAGTTCTCAGGGGGGTGACTATGGCTACACCTTC. It encodes CASSSQGGDYGYTF.

This rearrangement joins TRBV29-1 to TRBJ1-2, with TRBD1 matching over 7 bases. The V gene's germline CDR1 is SQVTM and CDR2 ANQGSEA. With 7 bases clipped from V and 2 bases from J, the junction kept 7 bases outside the gene matches. The length of the CDR3 is 13 residues. The CDR3 loop is CSALPQGNYGYTF. In DNA, the CDR3 is TGCAGCGCCCTACCACAGGGGAACTATGGCTACACCTTC.

V and J are TRBV6-2 or TRBV6-3 and TRBJ2-1; TRBD2 agrees at 7 bases. The ends lost 5 bases at V and 2 bases at J; junction bases unmatched: 6. From germline, CDR1 is MNHEY and CDR2 SVGEGT. This CDR3 has 15 amino acids. The DNA for the CDR3 is TGTGCCAGCAGTCAAGCGGGGAATACCTACAATGAGCAGTTCTTC. Translated: CASSQAGNTYNEQFF.

This rearrangement joins TRBV11-3 to TRBJ2-2; 8 bases fit TRBD2. The CDR3 has 18 amino acids. Germline V gives CDR1 SGHNT, CDR2 YENEEA. V gave up 5 bases and J gave up 3 bases; unmatched junction bases: 14. CDR3 loop: CASSLRVIAGSHTGELFF. The CDR3 nucleotides are TGTGCCAGCAGCCTAAGGGTCATAGCGGGGTCGCACACCGGGGAGCTGTTTTTT.

The rearrangement uses TRBV5-1 and TRBJ2-1; 7 bases align to TRBD1. V was pared by 5 bases and J by 9 bases, with 8 bases of the junction left unmatched. Germline V gives CDR1 SGHRS, CDR2 YFSETQ. The CDR3 loop spans 13 amino acids. CDR3 nucleotides: TGCGCCAGCAGTCAGCAGGGGGTCGGTGAGCAGTTCTTC. Amino acid sequence: CASSQQGVGEQFF.

This chain uses TRBV27 with TRBJ1-2; D unresolved. The V gene lost 5 bases and the J gene lost 2 bases, with 12 bases spanning the gap. The CDR3 totals 14 residues. Germline V CDR1 and CDR2: MNHEY, SMNVEV (reference sequence). Written as DNA, the CDR3 is TGTGCCAGCAGTCTGACCGGACGGAACTATGGCTACACCTTC. Protein product: CASSLTGRNYGYTF.

The CDR3 sequence is CASSPTGSSGNTIYF. The CDR3 DNA is TGTGCCAGCAGTCCGACAGGGAGCTCTGGAAACACCATATATTTT. This chain joins TRBV6-5 and TRBJ1-3, with 7 bases fitting TRBD1. With 5 bases clipped from V and 0 bases from J, the junction kept 4 bases outside the gene matches. Germline CDR1 reads MNHEY; CDR2 reads SVGAGI. The CDR3 has 15 amino acids.

This clone was observed a single time. The gene calls are TRBV5-1 and TRBJ2-2; perhaps TRBD2 as D (6 bases). The ends were cut back, 4 bases at V and 4 bases at J, with 8 bases in the middle. In germline, CDR1 is SGHRS, CDR2 YFSETQ. The CDR3 is 13 residues long. The CDR3 nucleotides read TGCGCCAGCAGCGCGGGAAGCACCGGGGAGCTGTTTTTT. This translates into CASSAGSTGELFF.

The chain combines TRBV12-3 or TRBV12-4 with TRBJ2-5; no definite D call. The V gene lost 5 bases and the J gene lost 1 base, with 5 bases spanning the gap. This CDR3 contains 12 residues. This CDR3 reads CASSLTQETQYF. Here the CDR3 DNA reads TGTGCCAGCAGTCTGACCCAAGAGACCCAGTACTTC.

This chain links TRBV9 with TRBJ2-1; D possibly matches TRBD1 or TRBD2 (6 bases each). The germline V gene has CDR1 SGDLS and CDR2 YYNGEE. CDR3 length: 14 amino acids. Trimming removed 2 bases at V and 9 bases at J, with 15 bases between. The CDR3 region has the DNA TGTGCCAGCAGCGTTTCGGGGGCAAATGGTGAGCAGTTCTTC. The encoded protein is CASSVSGANGEQFF.

The CDR3 DNA is TGTGCCAGCAGCCGACAACGGCGGATGAACACTGAAGCTTTCTTT. Its translation: CASSRQRRMNTEAFF. The chain links TRBV7-6 to TRBJ1-1; the D is unclear. V dropped 5 bases and J dropped 0 bases, with 13 bases sitting between them. Germline V CDR1 and CDR2: SGHVS, FNYEAQ. There are 15 residues in the CDR3.

This sequence joins TRBV7-9 and TRBJ1-2; the match to TRBD1 covers 8 bases. The CDR3 totals 14 residues. Trimming cost V 5 bases and J 8 bases; bases outside gene matches: 10. The germline V gene encodes CDR1 SEHNR and CDR2 FQNEAQ (reference sequence). The CDR3 spells CASSAQDRESGYTF. The CDR3 bases are TGTGCCAGCAGCGCGCAGGACAGGGAGAGCGGCTACACCTTC.

This sequence joins TRBV6-1 and TRBJ2-1; 7 bases are a match to TRBD2. The CDR3 contains 16 residues. Looked up from germline, CDR1 is MNHNS and CDR2 is SASEGT. With V trimmed by 4 bases and J by 0 bases, 6 bases remained unmatched. This CDR3 reads CASSATLAVSYNEQFF. In DNA, the CDR3 is TGTGCCAGCAGTGCTACCCTAGCGGTCTCCTACAATGAGCAGTTCTTC.

CDR3 in DNA: TGCGCCAGCAGCGGGGGGAGCACAGATACGCAGTATTTT. Protein: CASSGGSTDTQYF. The rearrangement links TRBV5-1 to TRBJ2-3; possible D gene TRBD2, 6 bases. The CDR3 covers 13 residues. Trimming stripped 4 bases from V and 0 bases from J, with 6 bases between. The germline CDR1 and CDR2 sequences are SGHRS and YFSETQ.

V and J are TRBV5-3 and TRBJ2-7, with TRBD1 identical over 7 bases. TRBV5-3 is an ORF; its function is uncertain. The CDR3 is made up of 13 amino acids. V lost 7 bases and J lost 0; bases outside the gene matches: 4. The CDR3 DNA reads TGTGCCAGACCGACAGGGAGCTCCTACGAGCAGTACTTC. Its translation: CARPTGSSYEQYF.

The chain recombines TRBV7-2 with TRBJ2-2; 12 bases are a match to TRBD2. The CDR3 consists of 17 residues. Germline CDR1 is SGHTA and CDR2 is FQGNSA. V was pared by 2 bases and J by 7 bases, with 8 bases of the junction left unmatched. The CDR3 spells CASSLFGLAGGIGELFF. The CDR3 DNA reads TGTGCCAGCAGCTTATTCGGGCTAGCGGGGGGGATCGGGGAGCTGTTTTTT.